A selection of T cell receptor beta chains follows, all from one sample in a study of cytomegalovirus exposure and HLA in healthy donors. The repertoire was sequenced with immunoSEQ multiplex PCR; TCRdb's copy has only in-frame clones and lacks some. The data hold roughly 150,000 clones, with about 75% observed a single time. What was sequenced was PBMCs. These receptor sequences come from a male donor in good health and CMV-seronegative. Each CDR3 is given with its conserved first and last residue. Each record gives: V gene, D gene, clone size, J gene, CDR3 protein, CDR3 DNA. The D gene is left open where the match is weak. Size values are once, few and many counts, or a class for expanded clones, and some rows have none.

V gene: TRBV7-9; D gene: .; clone size: .; J gene: TRBJ1-5; CDR3 protein: CASSLAGVGQPQHF; CDR3 DNA: TGTGCCAGCAGCTTAGCAGGAGTAGGTCAGCCCCAGCATTTT
V gene: TRBV21-1; D gene: .; clone size: .; J gene: TRBJ1-1; CDR3 protein: CASMQPDRKRTEAFF; CDR3 DNA: TGTGCCAGCATGCAGCCTGACAGGAAACGCACTGAAGCTTTCTTT
V gene: TRBV6-1; D gene: TRBD1; clone size: .; J gene: TRBJ2-7; CDR3 protein: CASSVTGGSSYEQYF; CDR3 DNA: TGTGCCAGCAGTGTCACAGGGGGAAGCTCCTACGAGCAGTACTTC
V gene: TRBV19; D gene: .; clone size: few; J gene: TRBJ2-6; CDR3 protein: CASSRDSNSGANVLTF; CDR3 DNA: TGTGCCAGTAGTAGGGACTCAAACTCTGGGGCCAACGTCCTGACTTTC
V gene: TRBV18; D gene: .; clone size: .; J gene: TRBJ1-2; CDR3 protein: CASSETSGAGYGYTF; CDR3 DNA: TGTGCCAGCTCAGAAACTTCAGGGGCCGGCTATGGCTACACCTTC
V gene: TRBV6-5; D gene: TRBD1; clone size: once; J gene: TRBJ2-7; CDR3 protein: CASSPRQGAYEQYF; CDR3 DNA: TGTGCCAGCAGTCCCCGACAGGGAGCCTACGAGCAGTACTTC
V gene: TRBV7-2; D gene: .; clone size: .; J gene: TRBJ2-3; CDR3 protein: CASSSSTDTQYF; CDR3 DNA: TGTGCCAGCAGCTCTAGCACAGATACGCAGTATTTT
V gene: TRBV11-3; D gene: .; clone size: .; J gene: TRBJ1-1; CDR3 protein: CASSLSGDLEAFF; CDR3 DNA: TGTGCCAGCAGCTTATCAGGGGACCTCGAAGCTTTCTTT
V gene: TRBV5-5; D gene: .; clone size: few; J gene: TRBJ2-1; CDR3 protein: CASSLDSNEQFF; CDR3 DNA: TGTGCCAGCAGCTTGGACAGCAATGAGCAGTTCTTC
V gene: TRBV19; D gene: TRBD1; clone size: .; J gene: TRBJ2-7; CDR3 protein: CASSSPGQHYEQYF; CDR3 DNA: TGTGCCAGTAGTTCCCCGGGACAGCACTACGAGCAGTACTTC
V gene: TRBV5-1; D gene: TRBD1; clone size: .; J gene: TRBJ2-3; CDR3 protein: CASSSRPGQGCYF; CDR3 DNA: TGCGCTAGCAGCAGTAGACCGGGACAGGGATGCTATTTT
V gene: TRBV5-5; D gene: TRBD2; clone size: .; J gene: TRBJ2-7; CDR3 protein: CASSWSAGVYEQYF; CDR3 DNA: TGTGCCAGCAGCTGGTCGGCGGGAGTTTACGAGCAGTACTTC
V gene: TRBV30; D gene: TRBD1; clone size: .; J gene: TRBJ1-4; CDR3 protein: CAWSSGGTNEKLFF; CDR3 DNA: TGTGCCTGGAGTTCAGGGGGAACTAATGAAAAACTGTTTTTT
V gene: TRBV6-6; D gene: TRBD2; clone size: .; J gene: TRBJ2-2; CDR3 protein: CASSRSGGGGELFF; CDR3 DNA: TGTGCCAGCAGTCGATCGGGGGGTGGCGGGGAGCTGTTTTTT
V gene: TRBV5-1; D gene: TRBD2; clone size: .; J gene: TRBJ2-1; CDR3 protein: CASSTTITAGVFF; CDR3 DNA: TGCGCCAGCAGCACCACCATCACAGCGGGAGTGTTCTTC
V gene: TRBV5-1; D gene: TRBD1; clone size: .; J gene: TRBJ2-7; CDR3 protein: CASSYSRDRGLEQYF; CDR3 DNA: TGCGCCAGCAGCTATAGCCGGGACAGGGGACTCGAGCAGTACTTC
V gene: TRBV27; D gene: TRBD1; clone size: once; J gene: TRBJ2-2; CDR3 protein: CASSPQGVSNTGELFF; CDR3 DNA: TGTGCCAGCAGTCCACAGGGGGTGTCGAACACCGGGGAGCTGTTTTTT
V gene: TRBV10-3; D gene: TRBD1; clone size: .; J gene: TRBJ1-2; CDR3 protein: CAISESGTGDGYTF; CDR3 DNA: TGTGCCATCAGTGAGTCGGGGACAGGGGATGGCTACACCTTC
V gene: TRBV19; D gene: .; clone size: .; J gene: TRBJ2-2; CDR3 protein: CASSMPPGVSTTGELFF; CDR3 DNA: TGTGCCAGTAGTATGCCGCCCGGGGTCAGTACCACCGGGGAGCTGTTTTTT
V gene: TRBV7-9; D gene: TRBD1; clone size: .; J gene: TRBJ1-4; CDR3 protein: CASSWGQGARGGSEKLFF; CDR3 DNA: TGTGCCAGCAGCTGGGGACAGGGGGCGAGGGGGGGCTCCGAAAAACTGTTTTTT